These 18 T cell receptor beta chains share one sample of origin, sequenced in a study of T cell changes during pregnancy in multiple sclerosis. Assay used: immunoSEQ multiplex PCR; TCRdb lists only in-frame clones, some missing. The sample has about 30,000 clones; more than 85% are singletons. The sequences come from CD4+ T cells from peripheral blood mononuclear cells, collected after pregnancy. The receptors here all came from a female donor with multiple sclerosis, enrolled in a pregnancy study.

V gene TRBV29-1 combines with J gene TRBJ1-1; 8 nucleotides agree with TRBD1. The J segment lost 2 bases and the V segment lost 5 bases, leaving 16 bases of the junction unmatched. CDR3 length equals 17 residues. Per germline, CDR1 SQVTM and CDR2 ANQGSEA. CDR3: CSVSGGMALIYNTEAFF. The CDR3, as DNA: TGCAGCGTTTCAGGGGGCATGGCACTGATCTACAACACTGAAGCTTTCTTT.

This clone appeared once. The chain combines TRBV7-2 with TRBJ2-1, with TRBD2 matching over 7 bases. The V gene's germline CDR1 is SGHTA and CDR2 FQGNSA. The V and J ends lost 4 bases and 9 bases, in that order; junction bases with no gene match: 12. This CDR3 is built from 15 residues. CDR3 coding DNA: TGTGCCAGCAGCTGGACTAGTACGAGGAGGGGTGAGCAGTTCTTC. It specifies CASSWTSTRRGEQFF. The variable domain in full, completed from reference TRBV7-2 and TRBJ2-1, reads GAGVSQSPSNKVTEKGKDVELRCDPISGHTALYWYRQSLGQGLEFLIYFQGNSAPDKSGLPSDRFSAERTGGSVSTLTIQRTQQEDSAVYLCASSWTSTRRGEQFFGPGTRLTVL.

This clone showed up just once. The chain is built from TRBV5-6 and TRBJ1-1, with D unresolved. Trimming shortened V by 3 bases and J by 0 bases, and 12 bases separated the two germline ends. The CDR3 runs 15 residues. Looked up from germline, CDR1 is SGHDT and CDR2 is YYEEEE. The CDR3 region is CASSSLPRMNTEAFF. The CDR3 nucleotides are TGTGCCAGCAGCTCCCTACCCCGAATGAACACTGAAGCTTTCTTT.

The chain employs TRBV2 and TRBJ1-2, with 9 bases that match TRBD1. With 4 bases clipped from V and 2 bases from J, the junction kept 2 bases outside the gene matches. The CDR3 has 14 amino acids. Germline V lookup: CDR1 SNHLY, CDR2 FYNNEI. The CDR3 region is CASSAGTGNYGYTF. DNA of the CDR3: TGTGCCAGCAGTGCCGGGACAGGGAACTATGGCTACACCTTC.

The gene calls are TRBV5-1 and TRBJ1-4; no firm D call. This CDR3 has 14 residues. Germline V lookup: CDR1 SGHRS, CDR2 YFSETQ. Trimming cost V 4 bases and J 3 bases, with 10 bases left between them. The CDR3 loop reads CASSLSFSNEKLFF. The CDR3 DNA is TGCGCCAGCAGCCTGTCGTTTTCTAATGAAAAACTGTTTTTT.

V is TRBV29-1 and J is TRBJ2-6; perhaps TRBD1 as D (5 bases). From germline, CDR1 is SQVTM and CDR2 ANQGSEA. Trimming took off 4 bases at V and 4 bases at J, with 14 bases between the two ends. There are 15 residues in the CDR3. The CDR3 loop reads CSVASGRGGANVLTF. CDR3 nucleotide sequence: TGCAGCGTTGCATCAGGGCGAGGAGGGGCCAACGTCCTGACTTTC.

This clone was counted once. The same CDR3 also results from other DNA sequences found in this sample. The V call is TRBV5-1, the J call TRBJ1-1, with 9 bases matching TRBD1. With V trimmed by 3 bases and J by 2 bases, 2 bases remained unmatched. Germline V gene lookup returns CDR1 SGHRS and CDR2 YFSETQ. This CDR3 is 14 amino acids long. The CDR3 is CASSWGQGNTEAFF. CDR3 DNA sequence: TGCGCCAGCAGCTGGGGACAGGGTAACACTGAAGCTTTCTTT.

The chain couples TRBV11-2 to TRBJ2-7, with D perhaps matching TRBD1 (6 bases). The germline V and J ends were trimmed by 0 bases and 2 bases, with 17 bases remaining between them. Looked up from germline, CDR1 is SGHAT and CDR2 is FQNNGV. This CDR3 is built from 17 residues. The CDR3 DNA is TGTGCCAGCAGCTTAGATCATAACCCAGGGGTCCCCTACGAGCAGTACTTC. It encodes CASSLDHNPGVPYEQYF.

The V call is TRBV6-4, the J call TRBJ1-2; 10 nucleotides line up with TRBD1. Germline assignment: CDR1 MRHNA and CDR2 SNTAGT. Unmatched junction bases numbered 11, after V lost 0 bases and J lost 4 bases. This CDR3 comprises 18 residues. CDR3 sequence: CASSDSGRQGARSYGYTF. The CDR3 region has the DNA TGTGCCAGCAGTGACTCGGGGAGACAGGGGGCGCGAAGCTATGGCTACACCTTC.

In nucleotides, the CDR3 is TGTGCCAGCAGGACAGCACAAGAGACCCAGTACTTC. Translation: CASRTAQETQYF. The V gene is TRBV2, the J gene TRBJ2-5; D perhaps matches TRBD1 (5 bases). CDR3 length: 12 amino acids. V lost 6 bases and J lost 2, with 7 bases in between. Germline CDR1 reads SNHLY; CDR2 reads FYNNEI.

This clone was picked up one time. The chain couples TRBV18 to TRBJ2-5, with a possible D match to TRBD2 (6 bases). CDR1 is KGHSH, CDR2 LQKENI, per germline. The CDR3 length is 17 residues. V dropped 4 bases and J dropped 5 bases, with 23 bases sitting between them. This chain's CDR3 is CASSQYRDPHGGETQYF. The CDR3 DNA follows: TGTGCCAGCTCACAATACCGGGACCCACACGGAGGGGAGACCCAGTACTTC. The entire variable domain, with the rest obtained from reference TRBV18 and TRBJ2-5, is as follows: NAGVMQNPRHLVRRRGQEARLRCSPMKGHSHVYWYRQLPEEGLKFMVYLQKENIIDESGMPKERFSAEFPKEGPSILRIQQVVRGDSAAYFCASSQYRDPHGGETQYFGPGTRLLVL.

The CDR3 DNA is TGTGCCAGTTATAGCGGGAGGGTCTACGAGCAGTACTTC. Protein: CASYSGRVYEQYF. The gene calls are TRBV6-5 and TRBJ2-7; 11 bases line up with TRBD2. This CDR3 region has 13 residues. V lost 9 bases, J lost 3 bases, and 4 bases stayed unmatched. Looked up from germline, CDR1 is MNHEY and CDR2 is SVGAGI.

The chain uses TRBV5-1 and TRBJ1-5; 7 nucleotides line up with TRBD1. CDR1 and CDR2 (germline): SGHRS, YFSETQ. CDR3 length: 13 amino acids. V trimming: 4 bases; J trimming: 7 bases; junction bases outside the gene matches: 5. As DNA, the CDR3 is TGCGCCAGCAGCATGACAGGGAGGCAGCCCCAGCATTTT. Translated: CASSMTGRQPQHF.

The rearrangement uses TRBV4-3 and TRBJ2-2, with 7 bases matching TRBD1. The CDR3 length is 15 residues. The V gene's germline CDR1 is LGHNA and CDR2 YSLEER. V was clipped by 0 bases and J by 5 bases; unmatched bases: 3. CDR3 sequence: CASSQDRGQTGELFF. CDR3 in DNA: TGCGCCAGCAGCCAAGATCGGGGACAGACCGGGGAGCTGTTTTTT.

This rearrangement joins TRBV30 to TRBJ1-6, with D perhaps TRBD1 (5 bases). The V gene lost 5 bases and the J gene lost 7 bases, with 12 bases spanning the gap. Germline CDR1 GTSNPN, CDR2 SVGIG (reference sequence). This CDR3 spans 13 amino acids. The CDR3 protein is CAWEGHPNSPLHF. The CDR3 nucleotides read TGTGCCTGGGAAGGACACCCCAATTCACCCCTCCACTTT.

This rearrangement joins TRBV19 to TRBJ1-5; the D gene is possibly TRBD1 (5 bases). Trimming left V 11 bases short and J 3 bases short, with 8 bases between. The CDR3 extends over 11 amino acids. Germline CDR1 and CDR2: LNHDA and SQIVND (reference sequence). CDR3 coding DNA: TGTGCCGGGGGGGTCAATCAGCCCCAGCATTTT. This translates into CAGGVNQPQHF.

The chain links TRBV4-3 to TRBJ2-1, with D possibly being TRBD2 (6 bases). Germline V gene sequence: CDR1 LGHNA, CDR2 YSLEER. Trimming took off 4 bases at V and 6 bases at J, with 16 bases between the two ends. This CDR3 contains 15 residues. CDR3 in amino acids: CASSPGLVGANEQFF. The DNA for the CDR3 is TGCGCCAGCAGCCCGGGACTCGTCGGAGCCAATGAGCAGTTCTTC.

The chain uses TRBV9 and TRBJ2-5; 9 bases are shared with TRBD2. The CDR3 runs 16 residues. The J segment lost 4 bases and the V segment lost 0 bases, leaving 7 bases of the junction unmatched. Germline loops: CDR1 SGDLS, CDR2 YYNGEE. Here the CDR3 reads CASSVGASGDGETQYF. The CDR3 nucleotides are TGTGCCAGCAGCGTAGGCGCTAGCGGGGATGGAGAGACCCAGTACTTC.